These T cell receptor beta chains were read from a single sample in a study of read filtering for tumor transcriptome and immune sequencing. TCRdb reanalysed the reads using MiXCR and keeps one entry per CDR3 protein. The sample lists tens of thousands of distinct CDR3 sequences; roughly a fifth were seen once. Sequencing input: a population of CD138-negative cells sorted from bone marrow. The origin of the receptors is a donor aged 40 or older with multiple myeloma. Each CDR3 is given with its conserved first and last residue. The D gene is left open where the match is weak. For some rows the clone size is stated as once, few or many, or as a class when expanded; others skip it.

D gene,V gene,CDR3 length,J gene,clone size,CDR3 DNA,CDR3 protein
TRBD1,TRBV7-3,15,TRBJ2-5,few,TGTGCCAGCAGCTCAGGGACAGGGTGGGGCGAGACCCAGTACTTC,CASSSGTGWGETQYF
.,TRBV3-1,12,TRBJ1-1,.,TGTGCCAGCAGCCACGGGCTCGGCAGCGCTTTCTTT,CASSHGLGSAFF
.,TRBV2,15,TRBJ2-5,many,TGTGCCAGCAGGACCAGGGGACAATTACAAGAGACCCAGTACTTC,CASRTRGQLQETQYF
.,TRBV19,15,TRBJ1-5,.,TGTTCCAGTTCCAGAGGCCAAAATAGCAATCAGCCCCAGCATTTT,CSSSRGQNSNQPQHF
TRBD1,TRBV7-9,14,TRBJ2-5,.,TGTGCCAGCAGCTTAACAGGGGGCCAAGAGACCCAGTACTTC,CASSLTGGQETQYF
TRBD2,TRBV20-1,17,TRBJ2-1,many,TGCAGTACCGGGACTAGCGGGACCAGACGATCCTACAATGAGCAGTTCTTC,CSTGTSGTRRSYNEQFF
.,TRBV12-3/TRBV12-4,14,TRBJ1-2,many,TGTGCCAGCAGTTTAAATCCCGGAGGCTATGGCTACACCTTC,CASSLNPGGYGYTF
.,TRBV5-1,13,TRBJ1-1,.,TGCGCCAGCCGATTTCAGGGTAACACTGAAGCTTTCTTT,CASRFQGNTEAFF
TRBD1,TRBV20-1,16,TRBJ2-7,many,TGCAGTGCTAGCACCGGTGGACAGGGAAGACAATACGAGCAGTACTTC,CSASTGGQGRQYEQYF
TRBD2,TRBV3-1,14,TRBJ2-1,.,TGTGCTGGCAGCCGGCGGGAAGCGGGGAATGAGCAGTTCTTC,CAGSRREAGNEQFF
TRBD1,TRBV6-2/TRBV6-3,15,TRBJ1-1,many,TGTGCCAGCAGTTACATAACGACAGGGGACACTGAAGCTTTCTTT,CASSYITTGDTEAFF
.,TRBV11-3,13,TRBJ2-2,many,TGTGCCAGCAGCTCCCCGTGGACCGGGGAGCTGTTTTTT,CASSSPWTGELFF
TRBD2,TRBV3-1,15,TRBJ2-7,.,TGTGCCAGCAGCCAAGCCGGGACTAGAACCTCCGAGCAGTACTTC,CASSQAGTRTSEQYF
.,TRBV24-1,14,TRBJ2-5,.,TGTGCCACCAGTGATCCAAGCTCGGGGGAGACCCAGTACTTC,CATSDPSSGETQYF
TRBD1,TRBV20-1,14,TRBJ2-7,.,TGCAGTGCCCCTGGGGGGACAGGGGTCCCCGAGCAGTACTTC,CSAPGGTGVPEQYF
.,TRBV5-4,14,TRBJ2-7,many,TGTGCCAGCAGCCCTGACCGGTTTAGGGGAGAGCAGTACTTC,CASSPDRFRGEQYF
.,TRBV7-9,13,TRBJ2-2,medium-sized,TGTGCCAGCAGCAGACCCGGCACCGGGGAGCTGTTTTTT,CASSRPGTGELFF
TRBD1,TRBV4-2,12,TRBJ1-1,many,TGTGCCAGCAGTCCTACGGGACAGCTGGCTTTCTTT,CASSPTGQLAFF
.,TRBV29-1,14,TRBJ1-4,many,TGCAGCGCCTCCGCGCCGGGAACTAATGAAAAACTGTTTTTT,CSASAPGTNEKLFF
TRBD1,TRBV7-3,15,TRBJ2-3,.,TGTGCCAGCAGCTTCGGGGACAGGGCCACAGATACGCAGTATTTT,CASSFGDRATDTQYF
TRBD1,TRBV29-1,13,TRBJ1-1,many,TGCAGCGACTCACAGGGGGCGAACACTGAAGCTTTCTTT,CSDSQGANTEAFF
TRBD1,TRBV2,13,TRBJ2-1,many,TGTGCCAGCACAGGGACAGGAAACAATGAGCAGTTCTTC,CASTGTGNNEQFF
TRBD1,TRBV7-9,14,TRBJ1-4,many,TGTGCCAGCAGCCTGGACAGGCTTAATGAAAAACTGTTTTTT,CASSLDRLNEKLFF
TRBD2,TRBV24-1,15,TRBJ2-1,many,TGTGCCACCAGTGTCGGGACTAGCGGTATTAATGAGCAGTTCTTC,CATSVGTSGINEQFF
TRBD1,TRBV28,15,TRBJ1-5,.,TGTGCCAGCAGATTGGGACAGAGCAACAATCAGCCCCAGCATTTT,CASRLGQSNNQPQHF
TRBD2,TRBV4-2,16,TRBJ2-1,many,TGCGCCAGCAGCCAAGATTCTAGCGGGAAACGCAATGAGCAGTTCTTC,CASSQDSSGKRNEQFF
.,TRBV7-9,20,TRBJ2-6,many,TGTGCCAGCAGCTTAGCCGGCAGAGGACCCGGTAGCTCTGGGGCCAACGTCCTGACTTTC,CASSLAGRGPGSSGANVLTF
.,TRBV5-1,11,TRBJ2-7,many,TGCGCCAGCAAGGAAGGATCCGAGCAGTACTTC,CASKEGSEQYF
TRBD2,TRBV20-1,13,TRBJ2-1,.,TGCAATGCAACGGGGGGGGGTCTTCTTGAGCAGTTCTTC,CNATGGGLLEQFF
TRBD2,TRBV20-1,19,TRBJ2-3,many,TGCAGTGCTTGTACCCCCGGGACTAGCGAACGTGCTAGCACAGATACGCAGTATTTT,CSACTPGTSERASTDTQYF
.,TRBV20-1,14,TRBJ1-1,many,TGCAGTGCTAGAGCTAACCCGGCGAAGACTGAAGCTTTCTTT,CSARANPAKTEAFF
TRBD2,TRBV20-1,14,TRBJ2-7,many,TGCAGTGTCATCAGGGAGGGGAGCTCCTACGAGCAGTACTTC,CSVIREGSSYEQYF
.,TRBV20-1,15,TRBJ2-3,many,TGCAGTGCTTTCGACCCCCGAGGTAGCACAGATACGCAGTATTTT,CSAFDPRGSTDTQYF
TRBD2,TRBV20-1,15,TRBJ2-1,medium-sized,TGCAGTGCACCCCTGGGACTAGCGGTGTACAATGAGCAGTTCTTC,CSAPLGLAVYNEQFF
.,TRBV7-2,11,TRBJ2-5,many,TGTGCCAGCAGCTCCGGAGAGACCCAGTACTTC,CASSSGETQYF
.,TRBV28,17,TRBJ2-7,.,TGTGCCAGCAGCTCCCCGTCCGGACTGGGGTGGGGTTACGAGCAGTACTTC,CASSSPSGLGWGYEQYF